The 26 T cell receptor beta chains given below trace back to one sample, sequenced in a study of blood T cells in healthy people across ages. Together with a sample-barcoded 5' primer, a J-beta primer mix was included in a second PCR lasting about 7 to 12 cycles. MiXCR, run by TCRdb on the 5' RACE reads, gives a single entry per CDR3 protein. Among about 1.8 million distinct CDR3 sequences listed, roughly 50% were seen once. The sample comprised blood. The receptors originated from a woman between 40 and 50 years old in good health.

V and J are TRBV29-1 and TRBJ2-1; possible D gene TRBD2, 5 bases. The V and J ends lost 5 bases and 5 bases respectively, with 19 bases between them. There are 15 residues in the CDR3. Germline CDR1 and CDR2: SQVTM and ANQGSEA. The CDR3, as DNA: TGCAGCGTTAGTCCGCGGGCCCCTCTCCACAATGAGCAGTTCTTC. Its protein is CSVSPRAPLHNEQFF.

The chain carries TRBV6-2 or TRBV6-3 and TRBJ2-7; TRBD1 is a possible D gene (6 bases). The assigned J gene may be wrong: the sequence end matches TRBJ2-5 better. Germline CDR1 reads MNHEY; CDR2 reads SVGEGT. The CDR3 extends over 15 amino acids. The CDR3 reads CASSYLMGARETQYF. The CDR3 DNA reads TGTGCCAGCAGTTACCTGATGGGGGCGAGGGAGACCCAGTACTTC.

This clonotype occurred a few times. This chain connects TRBV20-1 to TRBJ2-3; D call uncertain. Trimming stripped 1 base from V and 0 bases from J, with 11 bases between. Germline CDR1 reads DFQATT; CDR2 reads SNEGSKA (reference sequence). The CDR3 runs 15 residues. The CDR3 reads CSARALAGSTDTQYF. CDR3 sequence (DNA): TGCAGTGCTAGAGCCTTAGCTGGTAGCACAGATACGCAGTATTTT.

The gene calls are TRBV10-3 and TRBJ2-3; 14 nucleotides align to TRBD2. CDR1 ENHRY and CDR2 SYGVKD come from the germline V gene. The CDR3 extends over 16 amino acids. V shed 6 bases and J 2 bases; nucleotides not matched to a gene: 4. In DNA form, the CDR3 reads TGTGCCATCAGCCCGGGACTAGCGGGGGCCACAGATACGCAGTATTTT. Translating it yields CAISPGLAGATDTQYF.

This chain uses TRBV20-1 with TRBJ1-2, with unresolved D. Deletions cut 0 bases from V and 8 bases from J, with 16 bases between. This CDR3 contains 14 residues. Germline V gives CDR1 DFQATT, CDR2 SNEGSKA (reference sequence). The CDR3 nucleotides read TGCAGTGCTAGAGATCGCGGGCTGGGGATGGGCTACACCTTC. Translating gives CSARDRGLGMGYTF.

This clonotype was found a few times. This chain connects TRBV12-3 or TRBV12-4 to TRBJ2-1; 7 bases fit TRBD2. The V and J ends lost 3 bases and 6 bases, in that order; junction bases with no gene match: 8. CDR3 length: 15 residues. The CDR3 sequence is CASSFSITSANEQFF. The CDR3 nucleotides are TGTGCCAGCAGTTTTAGTATTACTAGCGCCAATGAGCAGTTCTTC.

This clonotype showed up just a few times. V is TRBV7-2 and J is TRBJ1-1; 9 nucleotides align to TRBD1. Germline-derived CDR1 and CDR2 are SGHTA and FQGNSA. The CDR3 runs 12 residues. Trimming removed 2 bases from V and 11 bases from J; junction bases left unmatched: 3. The CDR3 nucleotides read TGTGCCAGCAGCTTAAGACAGGGGGTGGCTTTCTTT. Translation gives CASSLRQGVAFF.

This clonotype came up a few times. A much larger clone sits a single nucleotide away, making a read error possible. This sequence joins TRBV9 and TRBJ2-5; 9 bases fit TRBD1. Germline V gives CDR1 SGDLS, CDR2 YYNGEE. The CDR3 is made up of 14 amino acids. The V gene end was trimmed by 7 bases and the J gene end by 3 bases; junction bases not matched to a gene: 7. CDR3: CASGPGQGKETQYF. CDR3 nucleotides: TGTGCCAGCGGCCCGGGACAGGGAAAAGAGACCCAGTACTTC.

The chain uses TRBV5-6 and TRBJ2-5; D call uncertain. Looked up from germline, CDR1 is SGHDT and CDR2 is YYEEEE. The CDR3 spans 15 residues. With 4 bases removed from V and 1 base from J, the gap between germline ends came to 14 bases. The CDR3 here is CASSHVTETQETQYF. For the CDR3, the DNA is TGTGCCAGCAGCCATGTAACAGAGACCCAAGAGACCCAGTACTTC. Drawing the rest from reference TRBV5-6 and TRBJ2-5, the complete variable domain is DAGVTQSPTHLIKTRGQQVTLRCSPKSGHDTVSWYQQALGQGPQFIFQYYEEEERQRGNFPDRFSGHQFPNYSSELNVNALLLGDSALYLCASSHVTETQETQYFGPGTRLLVL.

The V call is TRBV11-2, the J call TRBJ1-1, with D hard to call. Deletions cut 0 bases from V and 8 bases from J, with 16 bases between. Looked up from germline, CDR1 is SGHAT and CDR2 is FQNNGV. The CDR3 runs 15 residues. The CDR3 region is CASSLDRLAPTEAFF. The CDR3 DNA sequence: TGTGCCAGCAGCTTAGATAGGCTCGCCCCCACCGAAGCTTTCTTT.

This clonotype was seen just once. The genes are TRBV4-1 and TRBJ2-6; D might be TRBD1 (6 bases). V shed 4 bases and J shed 1 base, with 17 bases lying between them. CDR3 length: 18 amino acids. CDR1 MGHRA and CDR2 YSYEKL come from the germline V gene. DNA for the CDR3: TGCGCCAGCAGCCTCCAGACAGGCCAACCTTCTGGGGCCAACGTCCTGACTTTC. Its protein product is CASSLQTGQPSGANVLTF.

This chain links TRBV4-3 with TRBJ2-2; 13 bases align to TRBD2. Per the germline V gene, CDR1 is LGHNA and CDR2 is YSLEER. The CDR3 loop spans 21 amino acids. J gave up 3 bases and V 3 bases, and 16 bases lay outside the gene matches. The CDR3 reads CASSHPNPGTSGENHTGELFF. The CDR3 nucleotides are TGCGCCAGCAGCCACCCAAACCCTGGGACTAGCGGGGAAAACCACACCGGGGAGCTGTTTTTT.

The J gene is TRBJ2-1, the V gene TRBV27; maybe TRBD2 (6 bases). The CDR3 has 14 residues. V was shortened by 2 bases and J by 9 bases, with 14 bases between the two germline ends. CDR1 and CDR2 (germline): MNHEY, SMNVEV (reference sequence). The DNA of the CDR3 is TGTGCCAGCAGTTTAGGAGGGCTAGTAGGTGAGCAGTTCTTC. It encodes CASSLGGLVGEQFF.

The count of this clonotype is one. The chain carries TRBV7-2 and TRBJ2-7; weak D call: TRBD1 (5 bases). Germline V CDR1 and CDR2: SGHTA, FQGNSA. The CDR3 is 14 residues long. Trimming left V 5 bases short and J 3 bases short, with 14 bases between. The DNA of the CDR3 is TGTACCAGCAGCCTAAGCCCCCAGGGCTACGAGCAGTACTTC. It translates to CTSSLSPQGYEQYF. The full variable domain, with the rest looked up from reference TRBV7-2 and TRBJ2-7, is GAGVSQSPSNKVTEKGKDVELRCDPISGHTALYWYRQSLGQGLEFLIYFQGNSAPDKSGLPSDRFSAERTGGSVSTLTIQRTQQEDSAVYLCTSSLSPQGYEQYFGPGTRLTVT.

The rearrangement uses TRBV4-2 and TRBJ2-3, with 8 bases that match TRBD2. This CDR3 is 17 amino acids long. CDR1 and CDR2 (germline): LGHNA, YNFKEQ. After removal of 1 base from V and 3 bases from J, the junction contained 9 bases not matched to a gene. CDR3 sequence: CASSQGGLGGETDTQYF. The CDR3 DNA reads TGTGCCAGCAGCCAAGGGGGTCTCGGGGGGGAAACAGATACGCAGTATTTT.

CDR3 sequence: CASSLQPPTSAGAGELFF. CDR3 sequence (DNA): TGCGCCAGCAGTCTTCAACCCCCCACTAGCGCCGGGGCCGGGGAGCTGTTTTTT. V is TRBV4-3 and J is TRBJ2-2, with 7 bases fitting TRBD2. The CDR3 has 18 amino acids. After removal of 6 bases from V and 6 bases from J, the junction contained 19 bases not matched to a gene. Germline values: CDR1 LGHNA, CDR2 YSLEER.

The chain uses TRBV15 and TRBJ2-5; weak D call: TRBD1 (5 bases). The V end was cut by 0 bases, the J end by 2 bases, with 10 bases between. The CDR3 length is 15 residues. CDR1 LNHNV and CDR2 YYDKDF come from the germline V gene (reference sequence). This CDR3 reads CATSRDRDRQETQYF. CDR3 nucleotides: TGTGCCACCAGCAGAGATCGAGACAGACAAGAGACCCAGTACTTC.

The chain joins TRBV6-2 or TRBV6-3 to TRBJ2-5, with D perhaps TRBD2 (7 bases). Trimming took off 5 bases at V and 8 bases at J, with 21 bases between the two ends. This CDR3 region has 15 residues. The germline gives CDR1 MNHEY, CDR2 SVGEGT. The DNA of the CDR3 is TGTGCCAGCAGTAAGGGGAGGGGGGACAAGAGCACCCAGTACTTC. As protein: CASSKGRGDKSTQYF.

In DNA form, the CDR3 reads TGTGCCAGCAGTTTAGCGGACGGGTACTATGGCTACACCTTC. Its translation is CASSLADGYYGYTF. The chain is built from TRBV12-3 or TRBV12-4 and TRBJ1-2; no firm D call. This CDR3 spans 14 amino acids. Trimming pared 0 bases from V and 3 bases from J, leaving 8 bases between.

The chain combines TRBV20-1 with TRBJ1-2, with D perhaps matching TRBD1 (6 bases). CDR3 length equals 18 residues. CDR1 DFQATT and CDR2 SNEGSKA come from the germline V gene (reference sequence). V lost 6 bases, J lost 1 base, and 27 bases lay in between. The DNA for the CDR3 is TGCAGTGCCAGCAGCGTGGCAGGGGAGGTTTACTTTAACTATGGCTACACCTTC. Translated, it gives CSASSVAGEVYFNYGYTF.

This clonotype appeared a few times. The chain employs TRBV20-1 and TRBJ2-1; the D gene is possibly TRBD1 (5 bases). V was clipped by 6 bases and J by 5 bases, with 14 bases between them. Looked up from germline, CDR1 is DFQATT and CDR2 is SNEGSKA (reference sequence). The CDR3 loop spans 13 amino acids. The chain's CDR3 is CSARTDSHNEQFF. DNA of the CDR3: TGCAGTGCCCGAACCGACAGTCACAATGAGCAGTTCTTC.

The chain recombines TRBV12-3 or TRBV12-4 with TRBJ2-1; a possible D gene is TRBD1 (6 bases). The V gene lost 5 bases and the J gene lost 5 bases, with 16 bases spanning the gap. CDR3 length: 15 residues. CDR3 loop: CASSVRGHQDNEQFF. Here the CDR3 DNA reads TGTGCCAGCAGTGTACGGGGACACCAAGACAATGAGCAGTTCTTC.

The rearrangement links TRBV12-3 or TRBV12-4 to TRBJ2-3; D might be TRBD2 (6 bases). The CDR3 runs 13 residues. V gave up 5 bases and J gave up 5 bases, with 11 bases separating them. The CDR3 protein is CASSIGTVDTQYF. The CDR3 region has the DNA TGTGCCAGCAGTATCGGGACTGTAGATACGCAGTATTTT.

This clonotype was counted only a few times. The V call is TRBV11-2, the J call TRBJ2-1, with 11 bases matching TRBD1. Unmatched junction bases numbered 3, after V lost 3 bases and J lost 8 bases. Per the germline V gene, CDR1 is SGHAT and CDR2 is FQNNGV. The CDR3 is made up of 14 amino acids. CDR3 in DNA: TGTGCCAGCAGCTTGACGGGACAGGGGGATGAGCAGTTCTTC. This encodes CASSLTGQGDEQFF.

This chain links TRBV7-2 with TRBJ2-3, with 9 bases identical to TRBD2. In germline, CDR1 is SGHTA, CDR2 FQGNSA. Trimming cost V 4 bases and J 2 bases; bases outside gene matches: 7. This CDR3 comprises 16 residues. The CDR3, as DNA: TGTGCCAGCAGCTGGGTAGCGGGGGCCTTCACAGATACGCAGTATTTT. Protein sequence: CASSWVAGAFTDTQYF.

Only a few counts were recorded for this clonotype. The chain recombines TRBV6-6 with TRBJ2-6; D is uncertain. CDR3 length: 16 amino acids. V was pared by 8 bases and J by 0 bases, with 14 bases between. From germline, CDR1 is MNHNY and CDR2 SVGAGI (reference sequence). The CDR3 DNA reads as TGTGCCAGCTCAAGGTCTAGAAGCTCTGGGGCCAACGTCCTGACTTTC. It yields the protein CASSRSRSSGANVLTF.